This T cell receptor beta chain was retrieved from a study of shared clonotypes between healthy human individuals. Points from the study as a whole: Clonotype sharing across several donors was observed for approximately 5% of naive CD4 clonotypes. Generation probability values for non-shared clonotypes were lower than those for clonotypes shared by all four donors.

The CDR3 loop spans 15 amino acids. Worth noting for this clone: The target antigen is unknown.

Assay runs were performed at deep level. Profiled with immunoSEQ multiplex PCR; TCRdb holds only in-frame clones, not every one. The sample lists around 320,000 clones, around nine tenths occurring once. The source of this sequence is a man aged 18 to 29 in good health. The sequenced sample was memory CD8+ T cells sorted from blood. Subset described: CD45RO+ cells pooled with CCR7-negative TemRA cells. The V gene is TRBV7-5, the J gene TRBJ2-7; the tabulated D call, TRBD2, remains unverified against the DNA. TRBV7-5 is assigned pseudogene status. CDR3 in DNA: TGTGCCAGAAGCTTCCGGGAGGGCCGGATCCACGAGCAGTACTTC. Its translation is CARSFREGRIHEQYF.